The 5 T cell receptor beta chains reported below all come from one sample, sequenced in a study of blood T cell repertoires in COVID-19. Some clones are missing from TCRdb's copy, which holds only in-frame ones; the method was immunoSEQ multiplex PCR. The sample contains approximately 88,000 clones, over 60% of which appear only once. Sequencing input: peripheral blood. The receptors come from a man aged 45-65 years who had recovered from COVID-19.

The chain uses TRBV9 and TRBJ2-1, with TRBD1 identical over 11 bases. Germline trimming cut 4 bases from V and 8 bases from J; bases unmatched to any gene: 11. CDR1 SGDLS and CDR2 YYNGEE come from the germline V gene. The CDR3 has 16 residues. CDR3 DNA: TGTGCCAGCAGCACTCAAGCCGGGACAGGGGGTCATGAGCAGTTCTTC. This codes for CASSTQAGTGGHEQFF. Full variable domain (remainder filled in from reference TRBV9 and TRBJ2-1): DSGVTQTPKHLITATGQRVTLRCSPRSGDLSVYWYQQSLDQGLQFLIQYYNGEERAKGNILERFSAQQFPDLHSELNLSSLELGDSALYFCASSTQAGTGGHEQFFGPGTRLTVL.

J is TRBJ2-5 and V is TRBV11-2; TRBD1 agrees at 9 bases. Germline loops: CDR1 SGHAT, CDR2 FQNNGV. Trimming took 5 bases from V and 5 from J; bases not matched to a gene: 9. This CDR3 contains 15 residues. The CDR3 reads CASSPLTGGVETQYF. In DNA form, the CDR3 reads TGTGCCAGCAGCCCCCTCACAGGGGGCGTGGAGACCCAGTACTTC. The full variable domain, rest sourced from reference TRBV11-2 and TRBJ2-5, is EAGVAQSPRYKIIEKRQSVAFWCNPISGHATLYWYQQILGQGPKLLIQFQNNGVVDDSQLPKDRFSAERLKGVDSTLKIQPAKLEDSAVYLCASSPLTGGVETQYFGPGTRLLVL.

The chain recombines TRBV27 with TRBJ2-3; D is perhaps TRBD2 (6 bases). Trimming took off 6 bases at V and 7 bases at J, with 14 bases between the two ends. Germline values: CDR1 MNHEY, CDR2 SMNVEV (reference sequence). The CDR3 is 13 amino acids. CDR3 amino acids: CASRGTREYTQYF. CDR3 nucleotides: TGTGCCAGCAGAGGGACTCGTGAGTATACGCAGTATTTT.

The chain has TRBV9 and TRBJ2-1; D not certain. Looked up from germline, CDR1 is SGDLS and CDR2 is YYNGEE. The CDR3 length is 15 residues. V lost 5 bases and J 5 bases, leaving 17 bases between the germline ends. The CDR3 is CASRTTPNSDNEQFF. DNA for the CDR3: TGTGCCAGCAGAACCACCCCCAATAGTGACAATGAGCAGTTCTTC.

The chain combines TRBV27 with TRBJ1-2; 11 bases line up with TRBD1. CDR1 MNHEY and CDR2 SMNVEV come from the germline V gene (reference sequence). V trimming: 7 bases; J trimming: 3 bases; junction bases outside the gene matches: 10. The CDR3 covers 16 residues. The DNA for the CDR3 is TGTGCCAGCATATGGAGGTGGACAGGGGGCGACTATGGCTACACCTTC. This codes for CASIWRWTGGDYGYTF.